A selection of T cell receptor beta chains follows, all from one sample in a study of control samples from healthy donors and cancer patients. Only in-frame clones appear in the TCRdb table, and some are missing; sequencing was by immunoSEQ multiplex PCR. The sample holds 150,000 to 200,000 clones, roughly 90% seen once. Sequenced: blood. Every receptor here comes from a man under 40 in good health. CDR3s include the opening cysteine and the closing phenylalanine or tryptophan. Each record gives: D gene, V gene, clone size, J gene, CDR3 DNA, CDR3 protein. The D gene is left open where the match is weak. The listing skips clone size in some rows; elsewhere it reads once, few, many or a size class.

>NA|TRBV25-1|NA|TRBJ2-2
TGTGCCAGCAGTCCCGAGACGGTTACCGGGGAGCTGTTTTTT
CASSPETVTGELFF
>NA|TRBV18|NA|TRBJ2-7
TGTGCCAGCTCACCTCAACGGGAGTCATACTACGAGCAGTACTTC
CASSPQRESYYEQYF
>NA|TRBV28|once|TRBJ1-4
TGTGCCAGCAGTTTAGGAGGACGAGGAAATGAAAAACTGTTTTTT
CASSLGGRGNEKLFF
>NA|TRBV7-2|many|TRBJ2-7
TGTGCCAGCAGCTTATCCCTCTCCTACGAGCAGTACTTC
CASSLSLSYEQYF
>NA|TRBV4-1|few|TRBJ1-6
TGCGCCAGCAGGGATAAAGGTCAATATAATTCACCCCTCCACTTT
CASRDKGQYNSPLHF
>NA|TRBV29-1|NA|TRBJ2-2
TGCAGCGTTGCGCGCGGACCCAACACCGGGGAGCTGTTTTTT
CSVARGPNTGELFF
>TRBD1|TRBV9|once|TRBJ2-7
TGTGCCAGCAGCCCCCGGGGACAGGGGGCAACCAATTCCTACGAGCAGTACTTC
CASSPRGQGATNSYEQYF
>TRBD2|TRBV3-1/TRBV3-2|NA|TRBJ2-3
TGTGCCAGCAGCCAAGATAGCGGGGGCACAGATACGCAGTATTTT
CASSQDSGGTDTQYF
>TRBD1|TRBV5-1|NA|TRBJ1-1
TGCGCCAGCAGCCTCTTGCTACAGGGGGCGAAGAACACTGAAGCTTTCTTT
CASSLLLQGAKNTEAFF
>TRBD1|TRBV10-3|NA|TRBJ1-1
TGTGCCATCAGGGCAGGGGGCTTGAACACTGAAGCTTTCTTT
CAIRAGGLNTEAFF
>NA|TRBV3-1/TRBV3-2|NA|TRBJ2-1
TGTGCCAGCAGCCCCAGGAGCAGCGGGTTTCCCCATGAGCAGTTCTTC
CASSPRSSGFPHEQFF
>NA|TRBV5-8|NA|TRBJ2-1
TGTGCCAGCACCCCGGGCCCCAACCTTGGACACAATGAGCAGTTCTTC
CASTPGPNLGHNEQFF
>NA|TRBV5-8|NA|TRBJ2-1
TGTGCCAGCAGCCCCCCCCTCGCAAAGGTCTCCGACAATGAGCAGTTCTTC
CASSPPLAKVSDNEQFF
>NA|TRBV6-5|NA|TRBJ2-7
TGTGCCAGCAGTTACTCGACGACAGCCTACGAGCAGTACTTC
CASSYSTTAYEQYF
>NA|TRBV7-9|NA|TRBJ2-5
TGTGCCAGCAGCCCCGGGCAGAAAGAGACCCAGTACTTC
CASSPGQKETQYF
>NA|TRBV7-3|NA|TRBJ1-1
TGTGCCAGCAGCCAAACGGGGCTGAACACTGAAGCTTTCTTT
CASSQTGLNTEAFF
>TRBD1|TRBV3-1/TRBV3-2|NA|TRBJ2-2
TGTGCCAGCAGCCCCGGGACAGGGGTCGGGTTGGTCACCGGGGAGCTGTTTTTT
CASSPGTGVGLVTGELFF
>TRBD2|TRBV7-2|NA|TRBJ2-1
TGTGCCAGCAGCCTTCAGGCGGGAGGGAGCTCCTACAATGAGCAGTTCTTC
CASSLQAGGSSYNEQFF
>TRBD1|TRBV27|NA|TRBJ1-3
TGTGCCAGCAGTCAAAAACCGGGACAGGGGTACACCATATATTTT
CASSQKPGQGYTIYF
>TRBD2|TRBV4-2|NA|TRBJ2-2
TGTGCCAGCAGCCTCGGGGGGGCCAACACCGGGGAGCTGTTTTTT
CASSLGGANTGELFF
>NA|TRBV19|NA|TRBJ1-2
TGTGCCAGCCTCTTACAGGGAACGGGCTATGGCTACACCTTC
CASLLQGTGYGYTF
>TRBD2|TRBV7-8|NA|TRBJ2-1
TGTGCCAGCAGCGGACGGGAGGGCCCCTACAATGAGCAGTTCTTC
CASSGREGPYNEQFF
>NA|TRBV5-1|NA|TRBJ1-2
TGCGCCAGCAGCTCCAAGACTACTAACTATGGCTACACCTTC
CASSSKTTNYGYTF
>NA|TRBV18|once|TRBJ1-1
TGTGCCAGCTCATCTGTTACCGGGGGGGCAACTGAAGCTTTCTTT
CASSSVTGGATEAFF
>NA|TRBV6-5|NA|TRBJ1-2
TGTGCCAGCAGTTACTCGATAGGCAGGGACTATGGCTACACCTTC
CASSYSIGRDYGYTF
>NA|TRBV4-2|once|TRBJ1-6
TGTGCCAGCAGCCAAGAAGGGATACGGTCACCCCTCCACTTT
CASSQEGIRSPLHF
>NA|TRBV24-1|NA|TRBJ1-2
TGTGCCACCAGTGATTTTAGGACTGAGGGCTACACCTTC
CATSDFRTEGYTF
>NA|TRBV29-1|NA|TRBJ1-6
TGCAGCGCCGGGACTTATAATTCACCCCTCCACTTT
CSAGTYNSPLHF
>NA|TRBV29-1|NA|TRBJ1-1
TGCAGCGTTATTCAGGGCGTGGATCCTGAAGCTTTCTTT
CSVIQGVDPEAFF
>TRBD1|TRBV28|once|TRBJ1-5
TGTGCCAGCAGTATTGGACAGGGAGAGGAGGCTGAGAATCAGCCCCAGCATTTT
CASSIGQGEEAENQPQHF
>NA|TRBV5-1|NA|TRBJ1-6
TGCGCCAGCAGCTTGGAGGACAGCGTACCCCTCCACTTT
CASSLEDSVPLHF
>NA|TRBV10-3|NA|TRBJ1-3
TGTGCCATCAGTGAGAGAGGTGGATCTGGAAACACCATATATTTT
CAISERGGSGNTIYF
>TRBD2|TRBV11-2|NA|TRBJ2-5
TGTGCCAGCAGCTTTACTAGCGGGAGCTCTGGGCTAGAGACCCAGTACTTC
CASSFTSGSSGLETQYF
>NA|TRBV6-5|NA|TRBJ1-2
TGTGCCAGCACCTTTGGCAGTAGGTCCTATGGCTACACCTTC
CASTFGSRSYGYTF
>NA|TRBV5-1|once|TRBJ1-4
TGCGCCAGCAGCTTGGAGGCAGGGGTTTCGTCTAATGAAAAACTGTTTTTT
CASSLEAGVSSNEKLFF
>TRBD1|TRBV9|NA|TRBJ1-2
TGTGCCAGCAGCGGATGGCCCGGGACAGGGGATGGCTACACCTTC
CASSGWPGTGDGYTF
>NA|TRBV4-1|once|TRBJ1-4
TGCGCCAGCAGCCACAGCTATGAAAAACTGTTTTTT
CASSHSYEKLFF
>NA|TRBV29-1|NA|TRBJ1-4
TGCAGCGCCGCCCCCACAGGGAGAAGTGAAAAACTGTTTTTT
CSAAPTGRSEKLFF
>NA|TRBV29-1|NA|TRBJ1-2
TGCAGCGTGGGTGATGACAACTACACCTTC
CSVGDDNYTF
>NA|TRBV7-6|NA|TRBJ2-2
TGTGCCAGCAGCTTAGGGACAGCGAACACCGGGGAGCTGTTTTTT
CASSLGTANTGELFF
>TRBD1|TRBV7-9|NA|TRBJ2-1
TGTGCCAGCAGCTCCCGACAGGGGGACCACAATGAGCAGTTCTTC
CASSSRQGDHNEQFF
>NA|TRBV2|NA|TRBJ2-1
TGTGCCAGTAGCAGTCACCCCGGGAATGAGCAGTTCTTC
CASSSHPGNEQFF
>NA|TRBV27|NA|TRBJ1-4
TGTGCCAGCAGTTTCAGGCAGGGGTTTCGAAATGAAAAACTGTTTTTT
CASSFRQGFRNEKLFF
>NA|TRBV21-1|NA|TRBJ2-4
TGTGCCAGCAGCAAAAAGACAAGGCAGGCCAAAAACATTCAGTACTTC
CASSKKTRQAKNIQYF
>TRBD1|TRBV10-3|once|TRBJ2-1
TGTGCCACCACGGGACAGGTCTCCAATGAGCAGTTCTTC
CATTGQVSNEQFF
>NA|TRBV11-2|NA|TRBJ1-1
TGTGCCAGCAGCCCCCTGTGGGAGAACACTGAAGCTTTCTTT
CASSPLWENTEAFF
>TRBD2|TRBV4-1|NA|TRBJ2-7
TGCGCCAGCAGCCAAGCAGGAATAGCGGGAGGCCCGACCTACGAGCAGTACTTC
CASSQAGIAGGPTYEQYF
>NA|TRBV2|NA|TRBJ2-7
TGTGCCAGCACCGGGGGGCAGGGGGTCTACGAGCAGTACTTC
CASTGGQGVYEQYF
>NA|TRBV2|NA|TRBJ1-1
TGTGCCAGAGGCCTTCTCAGTAACACTGAAGCTTTCTTT
CARGLLSNTEAFF
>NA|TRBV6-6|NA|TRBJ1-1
TGTGCCAGCAGTTACACAGGACGAAACACTGAAGCTTTCTTT
CASSYTGRNTEAFF
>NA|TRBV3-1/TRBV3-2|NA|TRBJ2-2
TGTGCCAGCAGCCGTCAGACGGGCCCGAACACCGGGGAGCTGTTTTTT
CASSRQTGPNTGELFF
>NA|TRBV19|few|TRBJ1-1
TGTGCCAGTAGCCCAGGGATAGGGTCCGCTGAAGCTTTCTTT
CASSPGIGSAEAFF
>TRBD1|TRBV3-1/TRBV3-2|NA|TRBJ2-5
TGTGCCAGCAGCCCCCGGACCGGGACAGGGATGACCCAGTACTTC
CASSPRTGTGMTQYF
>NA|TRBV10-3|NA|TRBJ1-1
TGTGCCATCAGGCTCAACACTGAAGCTTTCTTT
CAIRLNTEAFF
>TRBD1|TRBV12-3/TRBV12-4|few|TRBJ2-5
TGTGCCAGCAGTCGGCAGTCAGGGGGGACCCAGTACTTC
CASSRQSGGTQYF
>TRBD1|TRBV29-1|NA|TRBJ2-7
TGCAGCGTGGGACCGGACAGGGAGGACGAGCAGTACTTC
CSVGPDREDEQYF
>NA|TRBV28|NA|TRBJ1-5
TGTGCCAGCAGTTTGCCTTTTATGGGCAATCAGCCCCAGCATTTT
CASSLPFMGNQPQHF